Below, 6 T cell receptor beta chains from the same sample are listed, as sequenced in a study of cytomegalovirus exposure and HLA in healthy donors. A multiplex PCR was run with 60 Vbeta primers and 13 Jbeta primers. Here immunoSEQ multiplex PCR was the method, and the copy in TCRdb shows in-frame clones only, minus some. The table records 90,000 or so clones, 65% to 90% of them present only once. Sample: PBMCs. The receptors here all came from a man aged 30 to 39 in good health and CMV-seropositive.

V gene TRBV9 combines with J gene TRBJ2-7, with D uncertain. The CDR3 has 13 amino acids. Trimming removed 0 bases from V and 5 bases from J, with 9 bases in between. Germline CDR1 is SGDLS and CDR2 is YYNGEE. CDR3 in amino acids: CASSVESRDEQYF. CDR3 DNA sequence: TGTGCCAGCAGCGTAGAGAGTCGGGACGAGCAGTACTTC.

The chain joins TRBV4-3 to TRBJ1-2, with a possible D match to TRBD1 (6 bases). This CDR3 contains 16 residues. V gave up 3 bases and J gave up 2 bases, with 16 bases separating them. In germline, CDR1 is LGHNA, CDR2 YSLEER. CDR3 protein: CASSQSLLDRNYGYTF. The CDR3 region has the DNA TGCGCCAGCAGCCAGAGTTTATTGGACAGAAACTATGGCTACACCTTC.

The CDR3 DNA is TGTGCCAGCAGTTCTCCCCTTTCGGGGGGGACAAATGAAAAACTGTTTTTT. This translates into CASSSPLSGGTNEKLFF. The chain combines TRBV27 with TRBJ1-4, with TRBD1 as a possible D gene (6 bases). The V gene lost 4 bases and the J gene lost 5 bases, with 20 bases spanning the gap. Germline CDR1 reads MNHEY; CDR2 reads SMNVEV (reference sequence). The CDR3 length is 17 residues.

J is TRBJ1-1 and V is TRBV30; the match to TRBD1 covers 8 bases. With V trimmed by 3 bases and J by 7 bases, 10 bases remained unmatched. The V gene's germline CDR1 is GTSNPN and CDR2 SVGIG (reference sequence). The CDR3 extends over 14 amino acids. CDR3 region: CAWRGVDRVIEAFF. CDR3 DNA: TGTGCCTGGAGGGGAGTGGACAGGGTAATTGAAGCTTTCTTT.

V gene TRBV5-1 combines with J gene TRBJ1-1; perhaps TRBD1 as D (5 bases). In germline, CDR1 is SGHRS, CDR2 YFSETQ. Trimming left V 4 bases short and J 10 bases short, with 23 bases between. The CDR3 totals 15 residues. CDR3 sequence: CASSPLGLAGVGAFF. The CDR3 nucleotides are TGCGCCAGCAGCCCGTTAGGGTTGGCGGGGGTCGGAGCTTTCTTT.

The chain employs TRBV18 and TRBJ2-3, with 16 bases fitting TRBD2. CDR1 KGHSH and CDR2 LQKENI come from the germline V gene. Trimming removed 1 base from V and 6 bases from J; junction bases left unmatched: 7. This CDR3 spans 18 amino acids. The chain's CDR3 is CASSPLPGLAGGRDTQYF. For the CDR3, the DNA is TGTGCCAGCTCACCACTACCGGGACTAGCGGGAGGGCGGGATACGCAGTATTTT.